At least ten counts were recorded for the clone carrying this T cell receptor (beta chain). The CDR3 has 15 amino acids. Trimming took 5 bases from V and 5 from J, leaving 17 bases between them. The data were obtained in a study of identical twins. TCRdb re-called the 5' RACE reads through MiXCR, storing one row per CDR3 protein. The sample yields 650,000 to 800,000 distinct CDR3 sequences, around 8.3% seen once. The same specimen was also included in a second study, on yellow fever vaccine responses in identical twins.

This clonotype was sampled from a woman aged 18-29 years in good health. Sequenced: PBMCs. This chain uses TRBV12-3 or TRBV12-4 with TRBJ2-3; D perhaps matches TRBD1 (5 bases). The CDR3 nucleotides read TGTGCCAGCAGTCCCTCGGGCCTCAGGGAAGATACGCAGTATTTT. Translating gives CASSPSGLREDTQYF.